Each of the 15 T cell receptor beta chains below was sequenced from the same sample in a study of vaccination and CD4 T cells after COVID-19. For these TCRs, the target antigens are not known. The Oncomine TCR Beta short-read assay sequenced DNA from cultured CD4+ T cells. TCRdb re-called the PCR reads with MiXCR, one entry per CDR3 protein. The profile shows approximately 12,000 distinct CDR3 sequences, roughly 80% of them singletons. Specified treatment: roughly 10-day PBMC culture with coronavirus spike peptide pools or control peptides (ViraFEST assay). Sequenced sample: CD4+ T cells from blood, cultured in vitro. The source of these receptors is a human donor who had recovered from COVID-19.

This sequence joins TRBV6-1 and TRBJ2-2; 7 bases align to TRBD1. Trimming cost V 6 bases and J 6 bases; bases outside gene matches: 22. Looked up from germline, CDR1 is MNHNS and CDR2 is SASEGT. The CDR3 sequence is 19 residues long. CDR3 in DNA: TGTGCCAGCAGAAGAGTTAGAGGGGGCTTCCTTGTGGCCCCCGGGGAGCTGTTTTTT. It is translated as CASRRVRGGFLVAPGELFF.

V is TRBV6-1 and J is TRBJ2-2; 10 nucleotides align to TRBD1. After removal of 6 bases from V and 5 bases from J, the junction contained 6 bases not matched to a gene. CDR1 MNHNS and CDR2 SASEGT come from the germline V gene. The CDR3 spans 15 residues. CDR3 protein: CASRTGQGNTGELFF. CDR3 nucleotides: TGTGCCAGCAGAACGGGACAGGGGAATACCGGGGAGCTGTTTTTT.

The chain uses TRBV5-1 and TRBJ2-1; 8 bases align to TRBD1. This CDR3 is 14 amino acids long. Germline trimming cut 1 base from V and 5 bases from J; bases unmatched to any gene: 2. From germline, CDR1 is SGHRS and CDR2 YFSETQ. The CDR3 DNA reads TGCGCCAGCAGCTTGCGACAGGGGAACAATGAGCAGTTCTTC. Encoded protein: CASSLRQGNNEQFF.

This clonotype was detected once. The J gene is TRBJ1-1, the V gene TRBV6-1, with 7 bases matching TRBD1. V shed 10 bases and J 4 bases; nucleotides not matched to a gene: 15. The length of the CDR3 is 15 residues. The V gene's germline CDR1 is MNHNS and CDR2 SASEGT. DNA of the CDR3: TGTGCCATCCGACAGGGTATCTCTGGGGGCACTGAAGCTTTCTTT. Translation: CAIRQGISGGTEAFF.

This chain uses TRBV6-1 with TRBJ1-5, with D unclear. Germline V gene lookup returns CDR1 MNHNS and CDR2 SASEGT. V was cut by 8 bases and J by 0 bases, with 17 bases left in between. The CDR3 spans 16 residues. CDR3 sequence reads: CASHDLGGPSNQPQHF. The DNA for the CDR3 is TGTGCCAGCCATGATTTAGGAGGCCCTAGCAATCAGCCCCAGCATTTT.

DNA of the CDR3: TGCAGTGCTAGAGATCGGGGGGGGCTGAACACTGAAGCTTTCTTT. The encoded protein is CSARDRGGLNTEAFF. The chain is built from TRBV20-1 and TRBJ1-1; D may be TRBD1 (6 bases). The V end lost 0 bases, the J end lost 0 bases, and 11 bases lay between the germline ends. This CDR3 spans 15 amino acids. Germline CDR1 is DFQATT and CDR2 is SNEGSKA (reference sequence).

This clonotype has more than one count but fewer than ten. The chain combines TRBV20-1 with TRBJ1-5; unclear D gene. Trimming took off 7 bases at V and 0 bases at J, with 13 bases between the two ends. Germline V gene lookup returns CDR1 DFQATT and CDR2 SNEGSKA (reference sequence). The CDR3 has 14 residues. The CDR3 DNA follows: TGCAGTGTTAAAGCGCGAGTTAGCAATCAGCCCCAGCATTTT. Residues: CSVKARVSNQPQHF.

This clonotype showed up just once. In nucleotides, the CDR3 is TGTGCCAGCAGCTTCTCGCTAAATGAGCAGTTCTTC. Translated, it gives CASSFSLNEQFF. The genes are TRBV7-3 and TRBJ2-1; D gene ambiguous. CDR1 and CDR2 from the germline V gene are SGHTA and FQGTGA. Trimming pared 3 bases from V and 7 bases from J, leaving 7 bases between. The length of the CDR3 is 12 residues.

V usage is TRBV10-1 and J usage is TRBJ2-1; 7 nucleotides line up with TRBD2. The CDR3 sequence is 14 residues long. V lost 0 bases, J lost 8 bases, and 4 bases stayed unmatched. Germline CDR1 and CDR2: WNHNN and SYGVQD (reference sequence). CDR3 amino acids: CASSESWAGDEQFF. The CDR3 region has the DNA TGCGCCAGCAGTGAGTCTTGGGCGGGGGATGAGCAGTTCTTC.

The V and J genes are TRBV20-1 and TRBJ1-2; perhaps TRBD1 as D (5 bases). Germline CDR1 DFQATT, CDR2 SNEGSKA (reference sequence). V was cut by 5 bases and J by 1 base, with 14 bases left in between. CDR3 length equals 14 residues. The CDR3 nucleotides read TGCAGTGCTCTCAGGGATGGCCTTAACTATGGCTACACCTTC. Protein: CSALRDGLNYGYTF.

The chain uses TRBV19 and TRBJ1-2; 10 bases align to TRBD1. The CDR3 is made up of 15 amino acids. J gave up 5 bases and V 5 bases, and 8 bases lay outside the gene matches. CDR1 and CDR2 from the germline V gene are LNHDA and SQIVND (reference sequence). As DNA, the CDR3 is TGTGCCAGTAGTCCTCCCGGGACAGGGGCGTATGGCTACACCTTC. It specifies CASSPPGTGAYGYTF.

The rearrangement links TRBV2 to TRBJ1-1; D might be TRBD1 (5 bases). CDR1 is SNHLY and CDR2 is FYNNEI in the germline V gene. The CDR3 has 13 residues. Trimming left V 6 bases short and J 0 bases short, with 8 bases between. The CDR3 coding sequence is TGTGCCAGCAGGGGGCAGATGAACACTGAAGCTTTCTTT. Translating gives CASRGQMNTEAFF.

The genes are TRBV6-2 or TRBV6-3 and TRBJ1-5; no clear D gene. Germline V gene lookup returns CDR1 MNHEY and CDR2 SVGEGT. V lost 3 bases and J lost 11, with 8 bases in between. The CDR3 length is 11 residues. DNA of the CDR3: TGTGCCAGCAGTTATCGTAGGACCCAGCATTTT. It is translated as CASSYRRTQHF.

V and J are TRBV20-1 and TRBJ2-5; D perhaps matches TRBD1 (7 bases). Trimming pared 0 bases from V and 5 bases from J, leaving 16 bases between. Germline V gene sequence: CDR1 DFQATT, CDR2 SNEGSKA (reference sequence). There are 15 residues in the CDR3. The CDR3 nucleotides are TGCAGTGCTAGAGATCAGGGGGGAGGTGGGGAGACCCAGTACTTC. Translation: CSARDQGGGGETQYF.

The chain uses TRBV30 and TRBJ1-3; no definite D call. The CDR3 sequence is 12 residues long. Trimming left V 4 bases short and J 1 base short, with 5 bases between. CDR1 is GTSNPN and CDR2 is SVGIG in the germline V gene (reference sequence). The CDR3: CAWTVSGNTIYF. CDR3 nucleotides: TGTGCCTGGACAGTGTCTGGAAACACCATATATTTT.